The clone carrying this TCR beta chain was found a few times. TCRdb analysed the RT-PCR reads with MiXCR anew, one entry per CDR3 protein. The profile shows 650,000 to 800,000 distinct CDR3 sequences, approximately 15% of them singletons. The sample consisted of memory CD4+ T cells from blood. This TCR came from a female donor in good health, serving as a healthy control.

The CDR3 spells CASSKGLQNTEAFF. The CDR3 nucleotides are TGTGCCAGCAGCAAGGGACTCCAGAACACTGAAGCTTTCTTT. The chain uses TRBV7-9 and TRBJ1-1; D possibly corresponds to TRBD1 (5 bases). V shed 5 bases and J shed 1 base, with 11 bases lying between them. Germline V CDR1 and CDR2: SEHNR, FQNEAQ (reference sequence). The CDR3 totals 14 residues.